This T cell receptor beta chain was sequenced during a study of T cells after posttransplantation cyclophosphamide. Germline V CDR1 and CDR2: LNHDA, SQIVND (reference sequence). The CDR3 contains 12 residues. Deletions cut 0 bases from V and 7 bases from J, with 6 bases between. The method was immunoSEQ multiplex PCR; TCRdb's version includes in-frame clones alone and lacks a portion of them. The repertoire holds roughly 4,900 clones, with around 60% as singletons. Points from the study as a whole: Tissue-infiltrating T cells from skin or gut overlapped little with blood T cells.

This clone appeared a few times. The antigen is unknown. Specimen: memory CD8+ T cells sorted from blood. This rearrangement joins TRBV19 to TRBJ1-1; no reliable D call. This clonotype was obtained from a woman in her fifties or sixties in good health, CMV-negative, and a related stem cell transplant donor. CDR3 nucleotides: TGTGCCAGTAGTATAGACAGACTTGAAGCTTTCTTT. Protein: CASSIDRLEAFF.